The sequence of this T cell receptor beta chain was determined in a study of blood T cell repertoires in COVID-19 (dated by TCRdb to about 2020). A note on the overall study: The collaborator samples originated in the United States, Italy and Spain and spanned the acute and convalescent phases of COVID-19. The material from the prospective study consisted of cDNA or gDNA derived from T cells, B-cell-depleted T cells, or PBMCs. The repertoires were made available in a free public database intended to serve as a resource for research on the immune response to SARS-CoV-2. A de-identified subject ID, COVID-19 status, age in years and sex were almost always included in the sample metadata. Where available, HLA class I and class II types were obtained from metadata supplied by the sample provider rather than from assay-based typing. Samples came from the ongoing ImmuneRACE study (first 160 participants) plus 1,254 subjects from 6 global collaborators. The dataset comprised deeply sampled blood TCRbeta repertoires from subjects exposed to, actively infected with, or recovered from COVID-19. Results and caveats for the whole study, not just this receptor: The amount of clinical and demographic metadata varied by source and participant and was provided uncurated.

This clone was found once. Which antigen it targets is not known. Per-base qualities were not stored, and no clone one base away is much larger. Each collaborating institution followed its own protocols to collect whole blood in K2EDTA tubes. For TCRbeta analysis, collaborators shipped samples as frozen whole blood, isolated PBMCs, or DNA extracted from either of those sample types. The CDR3 runs 15 amino acids, cysteine and phenylalanine included. Only the CDR3 DNA stays, 45 bases, in frame from base 1. Trimming removed 5 bases from V and 5 bases from J; the gene matches leave 9 bases unexplained. Reading the germline V gene (reference sequence) gives CDR1 LNHDA and CDR2 SQIVND. TCRbeta CDR3 regions were amplified from genomic DNA using the immunoSEQ Assay, a bias-controlled multiplex PCR. The study's processing was this. The number of nucleated cells in each sample was estimated by amplification of reference gene primers within the assay. To quantify the absolute abundance of each unique TCRbeta CDR3 rearrangement, sequence reads were collapsed and filtered. Productive Simpson clonality was computed per sample as the square root of Simpson's diversity index over productive rearrangements. TCRdb retrieved this table from immuneACCESS and kept in-frame rearrangements only. Not all clones are present; in checked studies, unresolved V genes account for under half, and no reason is known for the remainder. The DNA gave D and trimming, while V, J and clone size come from that table. A total of a few hundred thousand clones appear in this sample, roughly 85% of them only once. The ten largest make up 3% to 4.5% of the sample.

Source material: peripheral blood. The clonotype comes from a woman under 30 with acute or convalescent COVID-19. Recombination connected TRBV19 to TRBJ2-1; 7 of the junction bases match TRBD1. The nucleotide sequence reads as follows: TGTGCCAGTAGTTTCGACAGGGTCGTGAACAATGAGCAGTTCTTC. Translation gives CASSFDRVVNNEQFF.